Each of the 21 T cell receptor beta chains below was sequenced from the same sample in a study of T cell responses to AZD1222 COVID-19 vaccine. The data were produced by immunoSEQ multiplex PCR, yet TCRdb's version contains in-frame clones alone and is incomplete. The table shows roughly 120,000 clones, with approximately 85% occurring only once. The material was peripheral blood, obtained 28 days after the second AZD1222 dose. These receptors originate from an adult who received the AZD1222 COVID-19 vaccine.

The chain recombines TRBV18 with TRBJ1-4, with unresolved D. V was clipped by 0 bases and J by 8 bases, with 10 bases between them. The CDR3 sequence is 14 residues long. The germline V gene has CDR1 KGHSH and CDR2 LQKENI. The CDR3 region has the DNA TGTGCCAGCTCACCACCCACCTTAGGGGAAAAACTGTTTTTT. This encodes CASSPPTLGEKLFF.

The rearrangement uses TRBV4-1 and TRBJ2-5; D gene uncertain. Trimming pared 1 base from V and 2 bases from J, leaving 11 bases between. CDR3 length: 15 amino acids. CDR1 is MGHRA, CDR2 YSYEKL, per germline. The CDR3 DNA is TGCGCCAGCAGCCAAGGGTCGGTGAAACAAGAGACCCAGTACTTC. It specifies CASSQGSVKQETQYF.

The J gene is TRBJ2-7, the V gene TRBV7-8; D possibly corresponds to TRBD1 (5 bases). The CDR3 contains 14 residues. In germline, CDR1 is SGHVS, CDR2 FQNEAQ. Between the trimmed V and J ends, which lost 3 bases and 6 bases, there was a span of 15 bases. The CDR3 DNA is TGTGCCAGCAGCTTTCGTCGACAGCAAATCGAGCAGTACTTC. Translated, it gives CASSFRRQQIEQYF.

The chain employs TRBV24-1 and TRBJ2-1; 7 nucleotides match TRBD1. The CDR3 sequence is 11 residues long. Germline values: CDR1 KGHDR, CDR2 SFDVKD. Trimming cost V 10 bases and J 6 bases; bases outside gene matches: 2. The CDR3 protein is CATNRGNEQFF. CDR3 bases: TGTGCCACTAACAGGGGCAATGAGCAGTTCTTC.

V is TRBV6-5 and J is TRBJ1-4; D is perhaps TRBD1 (5 bases). Trimming removed 4 bases from V and 11 bases from J, with 8 bases in between. Looked up from germline, CDR1 is MNHEY and CDR2 is SVGAGI. This CDR3 has 11 residues. The CDR3 sequence is CASSSGEKLFF. In DNA form, the CDR3 reads TGTGCCAGCAGTTCGGGGGAGAAACTGTTTTTT.

This clone appeared a few times. V is TRBV7-2 and J is TRBJ2-2, with 10 bases matching TRBD2. CDR3 length equals 17 residues. The J segment lost 2 bases and the V segment lost 6 bases, leaving 9 bases of the junction unmatched. Looked up from germline, CDR1 is SGHTA and CDR2 is FQGNSA. Written as DNA, the CDR3 is TGTGCCAGCAGATGGGCTAGCGGGGGAGTTAACACCGGGGAGCTGTTTTTT. Translated: CASRWASGGVNTGELFF.

The chain has TRBV4-3 and TRBJ2-3; D is uncertain. CDR1 and CDR2 (germline): LGHNA, YSLEER. V gave up 1 base and J gave up 4 bases, with 6 bases separating them. This CDR3 comprises 13 residues. CDR3 bases: TGCGCCAGCAGCCAAGGTATCGCAGATACGCAGTATTTT. Encoded protein: CASSQGIADTQYF.

The J gene is TRBJ2-5, the V gene TRBV14, with D perhaps assigned TRBD1 or TRBD2 (5 bases each). The length of the CDR3 is 14 residues. Trimming removed 0 bases from V and 2 bases from J, with 7 bases in between. Germline V gene data show CDR1 as SGHDN and CDR2 as FVKESK. CDR3 DNA: TGTGCCAGCAGCCAAGAGTGGGGGCAAGAGACCCAGTACTTC. Its translation: CASSQEWGQETQYF.

This clone was picked up a small number of times. The CDR3 spells CASSPGLAGGIENIQYF. CDR3 DNA: TGTGCCAGCAGCCCGGGACTAGCGGGGGGGATTGAAAACATTCAGTACTTC. The gene calls are TRBV9 and TRBJ2-4; TRBD2 aligns across 16 bases. Germline CDR1 SGDLS, CDR2 YYNGEE. After removal of 4 bases from V and 5 bases from J, the junction contained 6 bases not matched to a gene. The CDR3 totals 17 residues.

This clone has a single count. The chain couples TRBV5-5 to TRBJ2-3; 12 nucleotides line up with TRBD2. Germline CDR1 reads SGHKS; CDR2 reads YYEKEE (reference sequence). V shed 0 bases, J shed 6 bases, and the junction held 5 bases outside the gene matches. The CDR3 has 16 residues. In nucleotides, the CDR3 is TGTGCCAGCAGCTTGGCTAGCGGGGGGGCCCGGGATACGCAGTATTTT. The encoded protein is CASSLASGGARDTQYF.

The J gene is TRBJ1-6, the V gene TRBV6-5, with D perhaps matching TRBD1 (6 bases). The CDR3 is made up of 14 amino acids. Germline V lookup: CDR1 MNHEY, CDR2 SVGAGI. V lost 6 bases, J lost 8 bases, and 14 bases lay in between. Written as DNA, the CDR3 is TGTGCCAGCAGCGGCAGGGGTAGTGATTCACCCCTCCACTTT. Translated, it gives CASSGRGSDSPLHF.

The chain links TRBV7-3 to TRBJ2-5; no clear D gene. Germline lookup yields CDR1 SGHTA and CDR2 FQGTGA. The CDR3 extends over 13 amino acids. V gave up 2 bases and J gave up 2 bases, with 6 bases separating them. CDR3 nucleotide sequence: TGTGCCAGCAGCTTAGGAACACAAGAGACCCAGTACTTC. Its protein is CASSLGTQETQYF.

This rearrangement joins TRBV3-1 (or the pseudogene TRBV3-2) to TRBJ1-5, with TRBD1 as a possible D gene (6 bases). The V and J ends lost 0 bases and 3 bases respectively, with 12 bases between them. Germline CDR1 is LGHDT and CDR2 is YNNKEL (reference sequence). This CDR3 comprises 16 residues. The CDR3 nucleotides are TGTGCCAGCAGCCAAGATGACAGGAGGGACAATCAGCCCCAGCATTTT. This encodes CASSQDDRRDNQPQHF.

The chain combines TRBV28 with TRBJ1-3; 8 nucleotides match TRBD1. The ends lost 4 bases at V and 2 bases at J; junction bases unmatched: 7. The CDR3 contains 16 residues. CDR1 is MDHEN and CDR2 is SYDVKM in the germline V gene. The DNA of the CDR3 is TGTGCCAGCAGTTCATCCGGGACAGGACCTGGAAACACCATATATTTT. It codes for CASSSSGTGPGNTIYF. Looking up the rest from reference TRBV28 and TRBJ1-3 gives the full variable domain: DVKVTQSSRYLVKRTGEKVFLECVQDMDHENMFWYRQDPGLGLRLIYFSYDVKMKEKGDIPEGYSVSREKKERFSLILESASTNQTSMYLCASSSSGTGPGNTIYFGEGSWLTVV.

The V and J genes are TRBV11-2 and TRBJ1-1; D may be TRBD1 (5 bases). The germline V gene has CDR1 SGHAT and CDR2 FQNNGV. Trimming removed 4 bases at V and 1 base at J, with 7 bases between. The CDR3 loop spans 13 amino acids. The CDR3 spells CASSYDRNTEAFF. For the CDR3, the DNA is TGTGCCAGCAGCTACGACAGGAACACTGAAGCTTTCTTT. Supplemented by reference TRBV11-2 and TRBJ1-1, the full variable domain reads EAGVAQSPRYKIIEKRQSVAFWCNPISGHATLYWYQQILGQGPKLLIQFQNNGVVDDSQLPKDRFSAERLKGVDSTLKIQPAKLEDSAVYLCASSYDRNTEAFFGQGTRLTVV.

This rearrangement joins TRBV7-8 to TRBJ2-2; D may match TRBD1 or TRBD2 (5 bases each). Germline CDR1 SGHVS, CDR2 FQNEAQ. The V and J ends lost 2 bases and 3 bases respectively, with 16 bases between them. CDR3 size: 17 residues. The CDR3 nucleotides read TGTGCCAGCAGCTTATTAGATCTGGGACGGTACACCGGGGAGCTGTTTTTT. Protein product: CASSLLDLGRYTGELFF.

V gene TRBV30 combines with J gene TRBJ2-7; D unresolved. Looked up from germline, CDR1 is GTSNPN and CDR2 is SVGIG (reference sequence). The CDR3 consists of 12 residues. With 3 bases removed from V and 0 bases from J, the gap between germline ends came to 6 bases. Here the CDR3 reads CAWSQASYEQYF. Written as DNA, the CDR3 is TGTGCCTGGAGCCAGGCCTCCTACGAGCAGTACTTC.

The chain carries TRBV24-1 and TRBJ1-4; D may be TRBD1 (6 bases). The CDR3 has 15 residues. Trimming stripped 3 bases from V and 8 bases from J, with 15 bases between. Germline V CDR1 and CDR2: KGHDR, SFDVKD. CDR3 DNA sequence: TGTGCCACCAGTGATGACCGGGACAATGGGGAAAAACTGTTTTTT. This sequence encodes CATSDDRDNGEKLFF.

Only one count was recorded for this clone. The V call is TRBV2, the J call TRBJ2-1; 7 bases align to TRBD1. The trim removed 0 bases at V and 5 bases at J, leaving 7 bases unmatched. CDR1 is SNHLY, CDR2 FYNNEI, per germline. The CDR3 sequence is 16 residues long. The CDR3 sequence: CASSEAVGQRDNEQFF. The CDR3 coding sequence is TGTGCCAGCAGTGAAGCGGTGGGACAGAGAGACAATGAGCAGTTCTTC.

The chain has TRBV6-5 and TRBJ2-3, with D maybe TRBD2 (7 bases). Trimming took off 4 bases at V and 1 base at J, with 15 bases between the two ends. The germline CDR1 and CDR2 sequences are MNHEY and SVGAGI. This CDR3 comprises 16 residues. CDR3 residues: CASSSPGGLRTDTQYF. The CDR3 nucleotides read TGTGCCAGCAGTTCCCCCGGGGGGCTTCGCACAGATACGCAGTATTTT.

The chain has TRBV28 and TRBJ1-5, with a tentative D call TRBD1 (5 bases). The CDR3 has 16 residues. CDR1 MDHEN and CDR2 SYDVKM come from the germline V gene. Trimming shortened V by 3 bases and J by 0 bases, and 12 bases separated the two germline ends. As DNA, the CDR3 is TGTGCCAGCAGTTTTGGGGGACTCTATAGCAATCAGCCCCAGCATTTT. This sequence encodes CASSFGGLYSNQPQHF. Complete variable domain (other parts from reference TRBV28 and TRBJ1-5): DVKVTQSSRYLVKRTGEKVFLECVQDMDHENMFWYRQDPGLGLRLIYFSYDVKMKEKGDIPEGYSVSREKKERFSLILESASTNQTSMYLCASSFGGLYSNQPQHFGDGTRLSIL.